A single sample is the source of the 27 T cell receptor beta chains below, sequenced in a study of CD8 T cells in Susac syndrome. When the RNA was reverse transcribed, random hexamers were used with an input of about 0.5 to 1 ug. TCRdb reprocessed the immunoSEQ multiplex PCR reads via MiXCR and lists one record per CDR3 protein. The sample shows some 300,000 distinct CDR3 sequences, about 88% of them seen only once. The specimen was CD8+ T cells from PBMCs. The source is a human donor with multiple sclerosis.

The chain recombines TRBV27 with TRBJ1-2, with no clear D. V gave up 6 bases and J gave up 2 bases, with 10 bases separating them. The CDR3 has 13 residues. Germline lookup yields CDR1 MNHEY and CDR2 SMNVEV (reference sequence). Here the CDR3 reads CASSHTENYGYTF. The CDR3 nucleotides read TGTGCCAGCAGCCACACAGAGAACTATGGCTACACCTTC.

V usage is TRBV27 and J usage is TRBJ1-2; no definite D call. The germline CDR1 and CDR2 sequences are MNHEY and SMNVEV (reference sequence). The CDR3 runs to 15 residues. The V end lost 2 bases, the J end lost 3 bases, and 13 bases lay between the germline ends. The CDR3 DNA reads TGTGCCAGCAGTTTACCCACCCGGACTGACTATGGCTACACCTTC. Residues: CASSLPTRTDYGYTF.

This rearrangement joins TRBV20-1 to TRBJ2-2; TRBD1 aligns across 9 bases. V trimming: 3 bases; J trimming: 3 bases; junction bases outside the gene matches: 11. CDR1 and CDR2 (germline): DFQATT, SNEGSKA (reference sequence). The CDR3 is 17 amino acids. The CDR3 bases are TGCAGTGCTAGTGAGAGGTTGGGACAGGGTTACACCGGGGAGCTGTTTTTT. Encoded protein: CSASERLGQGYTGELFF.

This clonotype was seen more than once but under ten times. The chain recombines TRBV27 with TRBJ2-7; the match to TRBD2 covers 10 bases. The trim removed 10 bases at V and 4 bases at J, leaving 7 bases unmatched. Germline V gene sequence: CDR1 MNHEY, CDR2 SMNVEV (reference sequence). The CDR3 length is 13 residues. The CDR3 region is CATSAGGIYEQYF. DNA of the CDR3: TGTGCCACCTCAGCGGGAGGGATTTACGAGCAGTACTTC.

The chain joins TRBV6-1 to TRBJ1-5; TRBD1 agrees at 8 bases. The V gene's germline CDR1 is MNHNS and CDR2 SASEGT. V lost 8 bases and J lost 3; bases outside the gene matches: 12. The CDR3 is 16 amino acids. CDR3 coding DNA: TGTGCCAGCGGACTTCACAGGGGGGGGCTCAATCAGCCCCAGCATTTT. As protein: CASGLHRGGLNQPQHF.

The chain employs TRBV20-1 and TRBJ2-7; 8 nucleotides agree with TRBD1. The trim removed 6 bases at V and 0 bases at J, leaving 10 bases unmatched. Germline V lookup: CDR1 DFQATT, CDR2 SNEGSKA (reference sequence). The CDR3 covers 15 residues. CDR3 region: CSAVSTGESSYEQYF. The DNA for the CDR3 is TGCAGTGCCGTTTCGACAGGGGAGAGCTCCTACGAGCAGTACTTC.

The V and J genes are TRBV14 and TRBJ2-1; D is uncertain. CDR3 size: 11 residues. The germline V gene encodes CDR1 SGHDN and CDR2 FVKESK. The V gene lost 0 bases and the J gene lost 10 bases, with 4 bases spanning the gap. In nucleotides, the CDR3 is TGTGCCAGCAGCCAAGACCACGAGCAGTTCTTC. As protein: CASSQDHEQFF.

V is TRBV9 and J is TRBJ2-7, with TRBD2 matching over 8 bases. The CDR3 loop spans 15 amino acids. V trimming: 0 bases; J trimming: 5 bases; junction bases outside the gene matches: 7. Germline V CDR1 and CDR2: SGDLS, YYNGEE. The CDR3 is CASSVAAGGTHEQYF. The CDR3 DNA reads TGTGCCAGCAGCGTAGCTGCGGGAGGAACCCACGAGCAGTACTTC.

The V and J genes are TRBV2 and TRBJ2-1, with 9 bases that match TRBD1. The germline V gene has CDR1 SNHLY and CDR2 FYNNEI. The J segment lost 1 base and the V segment lost 1 base, leaving 2 bases of the junction unmatched. The CDR3 is made up of 16 amino acids. The CDR3, as DNA: TGTGCCAGCAGTGAAGGCGGGACAGGGTCCTACAATGAGCAGTTCTTC. It codes for CASSEGGTGSYNEQFF.

The chain carries TRBV5-4 and TRBJ2-2; no firm D call. CDR3 length: 12 residues. The V end was cut by 0 bases, the J end by 4 bases, with 1 base between. Germline CDR1 is SGHNT and CDR2 is YYREEE (reference sequence). CDR3 protein: CASSLATGELFF. The DNA for the CDR3 is TGTGCCAGCAGCTTGGCCACCGGGGAGCTGTTTTTT.

The V gene is TRBV20-1, the J gene TRBJ1-1; D remains unclear. CDR3 size: 10 residues. Germline CDR1 and CDR2: DFQATT and SNEGSKA (reference sequence). V lost 0 bases and J lost 9, with 5 bases in between. CDR3 nucleotide sequence: TGCAGTGCTAGAGACCTCCAAGCTTTCTTT. Its protein is CSARDLQAFF.

The chain joins TRBV6-1 to TRBJ1-6; 11 bases are shared with TRBD1. From germline, CDR1 is MNHNS and CDR2 SASEGT. This CDR3 has 14 amino acids. The V and J ends lost 6 bases and 7 bases, in that order; junction bases with no gene match: 2. In DNA form, the CDR3 reads TGTGCCAGCAGGGACAGGGGGCAAAATTCACCCCTCCACTTT. It codes for CASRDRGQNSPLHF.

This chain joins TRBV10-3 and TRBJ2-7; D gene unclear. Deletions cut 6 bases from V and 7 bases from J, with 19 bases between. The CDR3 runs to 14 residues. CDR1 and CDR2 (germline): ENHRY, SYGVKD. CDR3 nucleotides: TGTGCCATCAGCAAGCCCTCCACCCTGTTTGAGCAGTACTTC. It codes for CAISKPSTLFEQYF.

The V and J genes are TRBV3-1 and TRBJ2-5; TRBD1 matches 7 bases. CDR1 is LGHDT, CDR2 YNNKEL, per germline (reference sequence). CDR3 size: 13 residues. J was trimmed by 2 bases and V by 4 bases; bases with no gene match: 1. The CDR3 region is CASSLGQQETQYF. DNA for the CDR3: TGTGCCAGCAGCCTGGGACAGCAAGAGACCCAGTACTTC.

The V and J genes are TRBV29-1 and TRBJ2-2, with no clear D. Germline CDR1 SQVTM, CDR2 ANQGSEA. The CDR3 sequence is 14 residues long. V dropped 1 base and J dropped 2 bases, with 8 bases sitting between them. The CDR3 loop is CSVEAERNTGELFF. Written as DNA, the CDR3 is TGCAGCGTTGAAGCGGAGAGAAACACCGGGGAGCTGTTTTTT.

V is TRBV2 and J is TRBJ1-3, with TRBD1 as a possible D gene (5 bases). V gave up 9 bases and J gave up 4 bases, with 13 bases separating them. This CDR3 contains 13 residues. The germline V gene encodes CDR1 SNHLY and CDR2 FYNNEI. CDR3 amino acids: CARATGTGNTIYF. Here the CDR3 DNA reads TGTGCCAGGGCAACGGGGACCGGAAACACCATATATTTT. Complete variable domain (other parts from reference TRBV2 and TRBJ1-3): EPEVTQTPSHQVTQMGQEVILRCVPISNHLYFYWYRQILGQKVEFLVSFYNNEISEKSEIFDDQFSVERPDGSNFTLKIRSTKLEDSAMYFCARATGTGNTIYFGEGSWLTVV.

This sequence joins TRBV6-5 and TRBJ2-1; D unclear. The CDR3 consists of 14 residues. V lost 6 bases, J lost 4 bases, and 13 bases lay in between. Germline CDR1 and CDR2: MNHEY and SVGAGI. As DNA, the CDR3 is TGTGCCAGCAGCCTCCATCTGGGTTACAATGAGCAGTTCTTC. Translated: CASSLHLGYNEQFF.

The rearrangement uses TRBV6-1 and TRBJ2-3, with 8 bases lining up with TRBD2. Germline V gene sequence: CDR1 MNHNS, CDR2 SASEGT. The CDR3 consists of 16 residues. Unmatched junction bases numbered 12, after V lost 4 bases and J lost 6 bases. This CDR3 is CASSGGRLQPQDTQYF. The CDR3 DNA sequence: TGTGCCAGCAGTGGCGGGAGGCTCCAACCCCAGGATACGCAGTATTTT.

The chain is built from TRBV9 and TRBJ1-2, with no clear D. The CDR3 has 13 residues. Germline V CDR1 and CDR2: SGDLS, YYNGEE. Trimming pared 3 bases from V and 6 bases from J, leaving 12 bases between. In DNA, the CDR3 is TGTGCCAGCAGCGGAGCAGCGTCCGATGGCTACACCTTC. Its translation: CASSGAASDGYTF.

This chain joins TRBV27 and TRBJ1-1; the D gene is possibly TRBD1 (6 bases). Germline V gene data show CDR1 as MNHEY and CDR2 as SMNVEV (reference sequence). CDR3 length equals 14 residues. V shed 5 bases and J shed 4 bases, with 14 bases lying between them. The CDR3 reads CASSQFRGGTEAFF. The CDR3 nucleotides are TGTGCCAGCAGTCAATTCAGGGGTGGCACTGAAGCTTTCTTT.

CDR3: CASSHSGSSYEQYF. The CDR3 bases are TGTGCCAGCAGCCATAGCGGGAGCTCCTACGAGCAGTACTTC. The chain couples TRBV13 to TRBJ2-7; 9 bases are shared with TRBD2. Germline CDR1 and CDR2: PRHDT and FYEKMQ (reference sequence). V trimming: 5 bases; J trimming: 0 bases; junction bases outside the gene matches: 2. The CDR3 length is 14 residues.

This chain uses TRBV29-1 with TRBJ2-7, with D maybe TRBD1 (5 bases). Germline CDR1 reads SQVTM; CDR2 reads ANQGSEA. Trimming took 5 bases from V and 3 from J, leaving 11 bases between them. The CDR3 has 12 residues. CDR3 sequence reads: CSVSMTDYEQYF. The CDR3 coding sequence is TGCAGCGTTTCAATGACAGACTACGAGCAGTACTTC.

J is TRBJ1-5 and V is TRBV9; D unclear. The CDR3 runs to 15 residues. V was trimmed by 2 bases and J by 0 bases, leaving 9 bases between them. The germline gives CDR1 SGDLS, CDR2 YYNGEE. Here the CDR3 DNA reads TGTGCCAGCAGCGTCGGAGGGAATAGCAATCAGCCCCAGCATTTT. Protein product: CASSVGGNSNQPQHF.

V and J are TRBV28 and TRBJ1-2; D is perhaps TRBD1 (6 bases). This CDR3 region has 13 residues. The V end was cut by 6 bases, the J end by 4 bases, with 12 bases between. From germline, CDR1 is MDHEN and CDR2 SYDVKM. The CDR3 sequence is CASSATGSYGYTF. The CDR3 nucleotides are TGTGCCAGCAGCGCCACAGGGTCCTATGGCTACACCTTC.

CDR3 DNA: TGTGCCAGCAGCCAAGATGCGGGTGGCACAGATACGCAGTATTTT. Its translation is CASSQDAGGTDTQYF. The chain combines TRBV14 with TRBJ2-3; possible D gene TRBD2, 5 bases. The germline CDR1 and CDR2 sequences are SGHDN and FVKESK. The CDR3 is made up of 15 amino acids. V lost 0 bases to trimming and J lost 1 base, with 8 bases between them.

The rearrangement joins TRBV29-1 to TRBJ2-7, with a tentative D call TRBD2 (6 bases). Germline CDR1 SQVTM, CDR2 ANQGSEA. Trimming removed 6 bases at V and 0 bases at J, with 18 bases between. The CDR3 consists of 15 residues. CDR3 coding DNA: TGCAGCGTCGTATCTGTGGTGGGGGGCTCCTACGAGCAGTACTTC. As protein: CSVVSVVGGSYEQYF.

CDR3 sequence reads: CASSQGSRVTYEQYF. The CDR3 bases are TGTGCCAGCAGCCAAGGTAGCAGGGTTACCTACGAGCAGTACTTC. This rearrangement joins TRBV3-1 to TRBJ2-7; a weak D match, TRBD1 (5 bases). Deletions cut 1 base from V and 2 bases from J, with 12 bases between. The germline gives CDR1 LGHDT, CDR2 YNNKEL (reference sequence). This CDR3 is built from 15 residues.